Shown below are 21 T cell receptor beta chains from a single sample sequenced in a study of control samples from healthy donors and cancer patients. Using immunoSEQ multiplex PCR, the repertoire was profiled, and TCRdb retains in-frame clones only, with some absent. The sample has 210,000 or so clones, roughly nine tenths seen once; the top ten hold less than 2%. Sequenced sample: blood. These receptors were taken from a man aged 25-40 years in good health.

The CDR3 sequence: CASSDGLFRATKSGELFF. CDR3 coding DNA: TGTGCCAGCAGCGATGGGCTGTTTCGGGCGACGAAGAGCGGGGAGCTGTTTTTT. The chain recombines TRBV6-4 with TRBJ2-2; no definite D call. Trimming shortened V by 6 bases and J by 7 bases, and 27 bases separated the two germline ends. The V gene's germline CDR1 is MRHNA and CDR2 SNTAGT. The CDR3 is made up of 18 amino acids.

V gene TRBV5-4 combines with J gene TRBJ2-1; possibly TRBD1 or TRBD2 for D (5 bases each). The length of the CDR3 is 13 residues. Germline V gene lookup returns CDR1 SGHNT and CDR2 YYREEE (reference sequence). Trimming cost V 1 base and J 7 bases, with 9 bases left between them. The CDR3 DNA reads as TGTGCCAGCAGCTTGCGGGGCCGGAATGAGCAGTTCTTC. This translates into CASSLRGRNEQFF.

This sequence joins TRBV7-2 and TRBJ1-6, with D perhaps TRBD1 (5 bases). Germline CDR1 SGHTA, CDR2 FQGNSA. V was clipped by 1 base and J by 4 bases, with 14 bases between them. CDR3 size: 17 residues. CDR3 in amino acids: CASSLDRGRVYNSPLHF. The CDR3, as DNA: TGTGCCAGCAGCTTAGATCGAGGCAGGGTGTATAATTCACCCCTCCACTTT.

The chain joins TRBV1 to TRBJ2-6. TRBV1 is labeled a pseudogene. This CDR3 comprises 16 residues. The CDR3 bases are TGCACCAGCAGTCCCCCGCGCAGCTCTGGGGCCAACGTCCTGACTTTC. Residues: CTSSPPRSSGANVLTF.

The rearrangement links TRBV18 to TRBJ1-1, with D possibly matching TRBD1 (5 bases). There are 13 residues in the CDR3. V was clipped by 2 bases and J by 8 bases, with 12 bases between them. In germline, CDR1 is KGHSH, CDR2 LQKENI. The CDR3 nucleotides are TGTGCCAGCTCACCAAATAAGGGGACCGAAGCTTTCTTT. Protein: CASSPNKGTEAFF. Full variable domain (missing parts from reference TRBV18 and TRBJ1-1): NAGVMQNPRHLVRRRGQEARLRCSPMKGHSHVYWYRQLPEEGLKFMVYLQKENIIDESGMPKERFSAEFPKEGPSILRIQQVVRGDSAAYFCASSPNKGTEAFFGQGTRLTVV.

The CDR3 nucleotides are TGCAGCGTTGAAGATCAGGGAGGGGTCGGGTACAATGAGCAGTTCTTC. It encodes CSVEDQGGVGYNEQFF. This chain connects TRBV29-1 to TRBJ2-1; the match to TRBD2 covers 7 bases. The V and J ends lost 0 bases and 4 bases, in that order; junction bases with no gene match: 9. Germline V gives CDR1 SQVTM, CDR2 ANQGSEA. This CDR3 has 16 amino acids.

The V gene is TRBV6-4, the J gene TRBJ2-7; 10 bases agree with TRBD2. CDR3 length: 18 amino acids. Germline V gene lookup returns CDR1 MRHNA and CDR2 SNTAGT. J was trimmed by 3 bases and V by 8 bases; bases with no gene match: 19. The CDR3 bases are TGTGCCAGCGACCTTCCAGGCCCCCCCGGGACTAGCGACTACGAGCAGTACTTC. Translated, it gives CASDLPGPPGTSDYEQYF.

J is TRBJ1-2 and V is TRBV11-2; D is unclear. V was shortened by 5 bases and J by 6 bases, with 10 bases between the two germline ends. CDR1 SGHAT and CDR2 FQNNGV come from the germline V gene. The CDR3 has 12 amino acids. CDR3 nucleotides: TGTGCCAGCAGCCCCTTTGAGGATGGCTACACCTTC. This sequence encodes CASSPFEDGYTF.

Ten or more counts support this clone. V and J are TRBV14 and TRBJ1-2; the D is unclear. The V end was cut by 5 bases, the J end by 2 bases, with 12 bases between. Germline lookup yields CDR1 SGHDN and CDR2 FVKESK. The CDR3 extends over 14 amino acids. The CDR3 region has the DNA TGTGCCAGCAGCGGCGCCGCCAGGAACTATGGCTACACCTTC. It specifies CASSGAARNYGYTF.

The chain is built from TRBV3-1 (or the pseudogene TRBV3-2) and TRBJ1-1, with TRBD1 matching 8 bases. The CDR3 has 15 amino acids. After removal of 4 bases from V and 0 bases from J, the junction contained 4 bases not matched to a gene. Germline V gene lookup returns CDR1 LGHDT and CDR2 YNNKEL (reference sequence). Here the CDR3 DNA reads TGTGCCAGCAGCCCCCGGGACAGGTTGAACACTGAAGCTTTCTTT. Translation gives CASSPRDRLNTEAFF.

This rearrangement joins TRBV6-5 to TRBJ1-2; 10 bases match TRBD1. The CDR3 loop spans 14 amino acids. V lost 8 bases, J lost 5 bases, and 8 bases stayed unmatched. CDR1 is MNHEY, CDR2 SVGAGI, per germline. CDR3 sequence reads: CASSRDRGTYGYTF. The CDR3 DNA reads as TGTGCCAGCTCCAGGGACAGGGGAACGTATGGCTACACCTTC.

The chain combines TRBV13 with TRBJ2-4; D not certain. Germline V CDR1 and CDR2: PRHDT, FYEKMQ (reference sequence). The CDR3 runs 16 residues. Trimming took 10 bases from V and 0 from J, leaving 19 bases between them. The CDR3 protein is CAIPPRTKLAKNIQYF. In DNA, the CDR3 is TGTGCCATCCCCCCCCGGACGAAACTAGCCAAAAACATTCAGTACTTC.

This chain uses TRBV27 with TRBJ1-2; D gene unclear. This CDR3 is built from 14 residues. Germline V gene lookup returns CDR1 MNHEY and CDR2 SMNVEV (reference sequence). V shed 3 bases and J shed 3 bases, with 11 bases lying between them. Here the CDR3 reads CASSFDIKHYGYTF. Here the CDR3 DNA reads TGTGCCAGCAGTTTCGACATTAAACACTATGGCTACACCTTC.

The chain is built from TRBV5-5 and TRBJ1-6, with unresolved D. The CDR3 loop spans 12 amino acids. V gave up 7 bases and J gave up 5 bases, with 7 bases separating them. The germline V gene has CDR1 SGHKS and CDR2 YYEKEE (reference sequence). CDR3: CASRANNSPLHF. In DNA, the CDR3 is TGTGCCAGCCGGGCGAATAATTCACCCCTCCACTTT.

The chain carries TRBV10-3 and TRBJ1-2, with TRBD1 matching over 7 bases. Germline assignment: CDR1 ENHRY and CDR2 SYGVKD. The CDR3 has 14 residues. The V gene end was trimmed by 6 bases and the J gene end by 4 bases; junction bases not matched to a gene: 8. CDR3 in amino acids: CAIRETGSLYGYTF. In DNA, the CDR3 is TGTGCCATCAGGGAGACAGGGTCTCTCTATGGCTACACCTTC.

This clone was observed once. The CDR3, as DNA: TGTGCCAGTCAGGGGTACGGAAACACCATATATTTT. Translated, it gives CASQGYGNTIYF. V usage is TRBV19 and J usage is TRBJ1-3; D is possibly TRBD1 (6 bases). Germline assignment: CDR1 LNHDA and CDR2 SQIVND (reference sequence). V was cut by 8 bases and J by 4 bases, with 9 bases left in between. The CDR3 totals 12 residues.

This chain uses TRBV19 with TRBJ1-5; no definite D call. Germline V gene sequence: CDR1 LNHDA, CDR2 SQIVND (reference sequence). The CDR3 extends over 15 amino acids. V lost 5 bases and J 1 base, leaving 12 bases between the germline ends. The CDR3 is CASSDLGRSNQPQHF. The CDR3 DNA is TGTGCCAGTAGTGATCTAGGGCGCAGCAATCAGCCCCAGCATTTT. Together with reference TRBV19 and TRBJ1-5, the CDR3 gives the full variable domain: DGGITQSPKYLFRKEGQNVTLSCEQNLNHDAMYWYRQDPGQGLRLIYYSQIVNDFQKGDIAEGYSVSREKKESFPLTVTSAQKNPTAFYLCASSDLGRSNQPQHFGDGTRLSIL.

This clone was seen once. CDR3 residues: CASSYGHRGGELFF. CDR3 bases: TGTGCCAGCAGTTACGGACATCGCGGCGGGGAGCTGTTTTTT. The rearrangement uses TRBV27 and TRBJ2-2, with a possible D match to TRBD1 (5 bases). V lost 4 bases, J lost 7 bases, and 13 bases lay in between. The CDR3 loop spans 14 amino acids. The germline gives CDR1 MNHEY, CDR2 SMNVEV (reference sequence).

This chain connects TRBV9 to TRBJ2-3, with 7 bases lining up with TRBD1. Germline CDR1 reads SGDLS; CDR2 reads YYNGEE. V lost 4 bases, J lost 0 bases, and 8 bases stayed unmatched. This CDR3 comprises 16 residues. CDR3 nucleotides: TGTGCCAGCAGCTTCAGGACAGGAGATAGCACAGATACGCAGTATTTT. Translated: CASSFRTGDSTDTQYF.

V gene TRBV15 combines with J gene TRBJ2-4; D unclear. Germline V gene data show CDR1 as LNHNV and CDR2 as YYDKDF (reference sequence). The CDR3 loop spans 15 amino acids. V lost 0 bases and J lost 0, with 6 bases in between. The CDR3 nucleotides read TGTGCCACCAGCAGAGATGTCTTAGCCAAAAACATTCAGTACTTC. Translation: CATSRDVLAKNIQYF.

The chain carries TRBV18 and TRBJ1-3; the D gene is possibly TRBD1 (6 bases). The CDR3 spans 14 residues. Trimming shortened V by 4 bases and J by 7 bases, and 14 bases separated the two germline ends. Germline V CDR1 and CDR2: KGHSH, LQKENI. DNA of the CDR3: TGTGCCAGCTCACTCGGGACAAGATACAACACCATATATTTT. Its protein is CASSLGTRYNTIYF.